The subject of this entry is one T cell receptor beta chain. Its antigen is unidentified. The source of the sample is a study of regulatory dendritic cells for organ transplantation. Assay used: immunoSEQ multiplex PCR; TCRdb lists only in-frame clones, some missing. Of 5,500 to 6,000 clones in the sample, around 60% were seen once. General study findings and limits: Naive T cells showed high diversity, memory cells less, memory CD8+ least. Alloreactive memory CD8+ T cell pools varied considerably between individuals.

Trimming left V 2 bases short and J 6 bases short, with 12 bases between. Per germline, CDR1 SGHDT and CDR2 YYEEEE. The CDR3 length is 13 residues. Material: memory CD8+ T cells from blood. The sample's subset: CD45RO+ memory T cells. The TCR was taken from a human donor in good health. V gene TRBV5-6 combines with J gene TRBJ2-7, with D perhaps TRBD2 (6 bases). In DNA, the CDR3 is TGTGCCAGCAGCTTCGGAACAGCGGGCGAGCAGTACTTC. As protein: CASSFGTAGEQYF.